These 26 T cell receptor beta chains were all obtained from the same sample, sequenced in a study of blood T cells in healthy people across ages. Sample-barcoded 5' priming and a J-beta primer mix drove a second PCR of 7 to 11 cycles. A single record per CDR3 protein comes from TCRdb applying MiXCR to the 5' RACE reads. The data contain around 800,000 distinct CDR3 sequences, 20% to 30% of them singletons. Separately, the same data were catalogued under a study of T cells of mothers and their children.

Specimen: blood. The receptors originated from a boy aged 5 to 17 in good health.

V is TRBV13 and J is TRBJ2-5, with D tentatively TRBD1 (5 bases). The DNA end is more similar to TRBJ2-7, so the J call may be wrong. The CDR3 runs to 15 residues. The germline V gene has CDR1 PRHDT and CDR2 FYEKMQ (reference sequence). CDR3 sequence: CASSSGMQGIHEQYF. The CDR3 coding sequence is TGTGCCAGCAGCTCAGGGATGCAGGGAATCCACGAGCAGTACTTC.

The rearrangement links TRBV12-3 or TRBV12-4 to TRBJ2-1; D might be TRBD1 or TRBD2, each matching 5 bases. The last part of the DNA fits TRBJ2-5 better; the J call may be wrong. The CDR3 loop spans 13 amino acids. CDR3 in DNA: TGTGCCAGCACCCCCAGGGCGGGAGAGACCCAGTACTTC. Amino acids: CASTPRAGETQYF.

The CDR3 sequence: CASSLGQGTGYTF. In DNA form, the CDR3 reads TGTGCCAGCAGCTTGGGACAGGGGACGGGCTACACCTTC. The V gene is TRBV7-3, the J gene TRBJ1-2, with 10 positions matching TRBD1. V dropped 3 bases and J dropped 8; count of bases not matched to a gene: 3. CDR1 is SGHTA, CDR2 FQGTGA, per germline. This CDR3 contains 13 residues.

The rearrangement joins TRBV3-1 to TRBJ2-3; 9 nucleotides line up with TRBD2. The CDR3 is 16 residues long. With V trimmed by 7 bases and J by 1 base, 9 bases remained unmatched. Germline assignment: CDR1 LGHDT and CDR2 YNNKEL (reference sequence). The CDR3 coding sequence is TGTGCCAGCAACTCCCGGGGCGGGGGGGGCACAGATACGCAGTATTTT. Its protein product is CASNSRGGGGTDTQYF.

The CDR3: CSAARSRKETQYF. The CDR3 nucleotides are TGCAGTGCTGCGAGGTCCAGGAAGGAGACCCAGTACTTC. The chain carries TRBV20-1 and TRBJ2-5; the D is unclear. The CDR3 extends over 13 amino acids. Trimming took 5 bases from V and 5 from J, leaving 15 bases between them. Germline CDR1 and CDR2: DFQATT and SNEGSKA (reference sequence).

This chain joins TRBV10-3 and TRBJ2-5, with 9 bases matching TRBD2. This CDR3 has 15 amino acids. The trim removed 10 bases at V and 0 bases at J, leaving 9 bases unmatched. In germline, CDR1 is ENHRY, CDR2 SYGVKD. CDR3 residues: CATQASGEYQETQYF. CDR3 sequence (DNA): TGTGCCACCCAGGCTAGCGGGGAGTACCAAGAGACCCAGTACTTC.

This clonotype was seen a few times. This chain joins TRBV27 and TRBJ1-3; D not resolved. This CDR3 is 14 amino acids long. Germline V CDR1 and CDR2: MNHEY, SMNVEV (reference sequence). V lost 1 base, J lost 2 bases, and 6 bases lay in between. The CDR3 region is CASSLYRAGNTIYF. The CDR3 DNA is TGTGCCAGCAGTTTATATCGGGCTGGAAACACCATATATTTT.

This clonotype was picked up a small number of times. V and J are TRBV29-1 and TRBJ2-5; 8 bases map to TRBD2. This CDR3 region has 16 residues. V lost 3 bases, J lost 4 bases, and 13 bases stayed unmatched. Germline V CDR1 and CDR2: SQVTM, ANQGSEA. The CDR3 nucleotides are TGCAGCGTTGAGGGGTCCGGGACTAGGATTACAGAGACCCAGTACTTC. Its protein is CSVEGSGTRITETQYF.

This clonotype has more than one count but fewer than ten. The J gene is TRBJ2-5, the V gene TRBV24-1, with 9 bases that match TRBD1. The J call is uncertain, as TRBJ2-7 better fits the DNA end. The V gene's germline CDR1 is KGHDR and CDR2 SFDVKD. The CDR3 is 14 amino acids. In DNA form, the CDR3 reads TGTGCCACCAGTGCGGGACAGGGTACCTACGAGCAGTACTTC. This gives the protein CATSAGQGTYEQYF.

In its sample, this clonotype was seen a few times. J is TRBJ1-4 and V is TRBV30; D may be TRBD1 (5 bases). The CDR3 has 12 amino acids. In germline, CDR1 is GTSNPN, CDR2 SVGIG (reference sequence). The germline V and J ends were trimmed by 7 bases and 0 bases, with 6 bases remaining between them. The CDR3 spells CASTATNEKLFF. CDR3 nucleotide sequence: TGTGCCTCGACAGCAACTAATGAAAAACTGTTTTTT.

Only a few counts were recorded for this clonotype. The chain recombines TRBV30 with TRBJ2-3; D might be TRBD2 (6 bases). The CDR3 contains 15 residues. Trimming took off 7 bases at V and 6 bases at J, with 23 bases between the two ends. Germline lookup yields CDR1 GTSNPN and CDR2 SVGIG (reference sequence). This CDR3 is CASSTSRGVRDTQYF. The CDR3 DNA follows: TGTGCCTCGTCTACTAGCAGAGGGGTTCGGGATACGCAGTATTTT.

This clonotype was detected a few times. This sequence joins TRBV7-9 and TRBJ1-1; D remains ambiguous. The V end was cut by 5 bases, the J end by 0 bases, with 16 bases between. The length of the CDR3 is 16 residues. Germline V gene lookup returns CDR1 SEHNR and CDR2 FQNEAQ (reference sequence). CDR3 sequence: CASSPPKSGVNTEAFF. CDR3 sequence (DNA): TGTGCCAGCAGCCCCCCGAAGTCTGGGGTGAACACTGAAGCTTTCTTT.

The sample holds one count of this clonotype. The J gene is TRBJ2-2, the V gene TRBV5-1, with D possibly being TRBD2 (5 bases). This CDR3 contains 16 residues. Germline assignment: CDR1 SGHRS and CDR2 YFSETQ. With 4 bases removed from V and 4 bases from J, the gap between germline ends came to 17 bases. CDR3 region: CASSGRGQASTGELFF. The CDR3 DNA follows: TGCGCCAGCAGCGGAAGAGGGCAGGCAAGCACCGGGGAGCTGTTTTTT. Complete variable domain (other parts from reference TRBV5-1 and TRBJ2-2): KAGVTQTPRYLIKTRGQQVTLSCSPISGHRSVSWYQQTPGQGLQFLFEYFSETQRNKGNFPGRFSGRQFSNSRSEMNVSTLELGDSALYLCASSGRGQASTGELFFGEGSRLTVL.

This clonotype came up a few times. The rearrangement uses TRBV28 and TRBJ2-1, with 7 nucleotides matching TRBD2. Trimming took 6 bases from V and 6 from J; bases not matched to a gene: 11. The V gene's germline CDR1 is MDHEN and CDR2 SYDVKM. CDR3 length: 15 residues. Written as DNA, the CDR3 is TGTGCCAGCAGGGGAAGCGGACTAGAGTCCAATGAGCAGTTCTTC. This codes for CASRGSGLESNEQFF.

CDR3 protein: CASSRSLTNSGNTIYF. For the CDR3, the DNA is TGTGCCAGCAGTCGGTCTTTGACTAACTCTGGAAACACCATATATTTT. The chain joins TRBV12-3 or TRBV12-4 to TRBJ1-3; no clear D gene. V was clipped by 5 bases and J by 0 bases, with 14 bases between them. The CDR3 extends over 16 amino acids.

V is TRBV20-1 and J is TRBJ2-1; TRBD2 matches 9 bases. The CDR3 loop spans 15 amino acids. CDR1 and CDR2 from the germline V gene are DFQATT and SNEGSKA (reference sequence). Unmatched junction bases numbered 10, after V lost 1 base and J lost 9 bases. The CDR3 nucleotides read TGCAGTGCTAGAGGATTGGGTAGCGGGGGTTCTGAGCAGTTCTTC. Its translation: CSARGLGSGGSEQFF.

The table lists this clonotype with a few counts. The rearrangement uses TRBV6-4 and TRBJ2-5, with D perhaps being TRBD1 or TRBD2 (5 bases each). Germline V gene lookup returns CDR1 MRHNA and CDR2 SNTAGT. The CDR3 is 15 residues long. V gave up 3 bases and J gave up 2 bases, with 13 bases separating them. The CDR3: CASSEGREPQETQYF. CDR3 coding DNA: TGTGCCAGCAGTGAGGGCAGGGAGCCACAAGAGACCCAGTACTTC.

This clonotype was counted only a few times. V and J are TRBV3-1 and TRBJ1-4; D might be TRBD1 (5 bases). Germline V gene sequence: CDR1 LGHDT, CDR2 YNNKEL (reference sequence). Trimming shortened V by 4 bases and J by 5 bases, and 17 bases separated the two germline ends. The CDR3 contains 16 residues. This CDR3 is CASSPPAGTVNEKLFF. For the CDR3, the DNA is TGTGCCAGCAGCCCCCCGGCGGGGACCGTCAATGAAAAACTGTTTTTT.

The V call is TRBV29-1, the J call TRBJ2-5, with 13 bases matching TRBD2. The CDR3 sequence is 14 residues long. J was trimmed by 3 bases and V by 4 bases; bases with no gene match: 2. Germline CDR1 is SQVTM and CDR2 is ANQGSEA. The CDR3 DNA reads TGCAGCGTTGCTGGGACTAGCGGGGAAGAGACCCAGTACTTC. It codes for CSVAGTSGEETQYF.

This clonotype was found once. The chain recombines TRBV12-3 or TRBV12-4 with TRBJ2-3; D may be TRBD2 (5 bases). This CDR3 is built from 13 residues. Trimming left V 7 bases short and J 9 bases short, with 17 bases between. For the CDR3, the DNA is TGTGCCAGCAACTCCGTGCTCGAGGGAACGCAGTATTTT. Amino acids: CASNSVLEGTQYF.

This clonotype has more than one count but fewer than ten. The rearrangement uses TRBV28 and TRBJ2-6, with no clear D. Per the germline V gene, CDR1 is MDHEN and CDR2 is SYDVKM. The CDR3 spans 16 residues. Between the trimmed V and J ends, which lost 5 bases and 0 bases, there was a span of 11 bases. CDR3 DNA: TGTGCCAGCAGTGAACCGTGGAGCTCTGGGGCCAACGTCCTGACTTTC. This translates into CASSEPWSSGANVLTF.

This clonotype occurred a few times. The chain combines TRBV12-5 with TRBJ2-1, with D possibly matching TRBD1 (5 bases). Trimming took off 6 bases at V and 6 bases at J, with 21 bases between the two ends. CDR3 length: 16 residues. Germline lookup yields CDR1 LGHNT and CDR2 FRNRAP. CDR3 loop: CASGPLRARSPNEQFF. The DNA for the CDR3 is TGTGCTAGTGGCCCCCTCAGGGCACGAAGCCCCAATGAGCAGTTCTTC. The variable domain in full, completed from reference TRBV12-5 and TRBJ2-1, reads DARVTQTPRHKVTEMGQEVTMRCQPILGHNTVFWYRQTMMQGLELLAYFRNRAPLDDSGMPKDRFSAEMPDATLATLKIQPSEPRDSAVYFCASGPLRARSPNEQFFGPGTRLTVL.

This clonotype appeared a few times. The chain is built from TRBV6-1 and TRBJ2-7, with D hard to call. Germline CDR1 MNHNS, CDR2 SASEGT. Trimming left V 9 bases short and J 3 bases short, with 9 bases between. The CDR3 length is 11 residues. CDR3 sequence: CARTPFYEQYF. In DNA, the CDR3 is TGTGCCAGGACTCCATTCTACGAGCAGTACTTC.

J is TRBJ2-7 and V is TRBV11-2; TRBD1 agrees at 7 bases. The CDR3 is 14 amino acids. Trimming took 5 bases from V and 4 from J; bases not matched to a gene: 8. Per germline, CDR1 SGHAT and CDR2 FQNNGV. The CDR3 region has the DNA TGTGCCAGCAGCCCCCTGACAGGGTTTTACGAGCAGTACTTC. As protein: CASSPLTGFYEQYF.

The gene calls are TRBV29-1 and TRBJ2-7; 8 bases are a match to TRBD1. Germline V lookup: CDR1 SQVTM, CDR2 ANQGSEA. V was pared by 7 bases and J by 1 base, with 6 bases of the junction left unmatched. This CDR3 region has 13 residues. CDR3 coding DNA: TGCAGCGCCAGGGGGCGGAGATCCTACGAGCAGTACTTC. Its translation is CSARGRRSYEQYF.

The chain carries TRBV2 and TRBJ2-1; D could derive from TRBD1 or TRBD2 (6 bases each). V was pared by 6 bases and J by 4 bases, with 10 bases between. The germline CDR1 and CDR2 sequences are SNHLY and FYNNEI. The CDR3 extends over 13 amino acids. The CDR3 region is CASRRDIYNEQFF. DNA for the CDR3: TGTGCCAGCAGGCGGGACATTTACAATGAGCAGTTCTTC.